The 32 T cell receptor beta chains presented below share a single source sample, sequenced in a study of blood T cell repertoires in COVID-19. Repertoires were generated with immunoSEQ multiplex PCR, while TCRdb's copy carries only in-frame clones and drops some. The sample comprises about 270,000 clones, 70% to 90% of which are singletons, and roughly 2.5% rests with the top ten. What was sequenced was peripheral blood. The source of these receptors is a woman aged 50 to 60 with acute or convalescent COVID-19.

This chain uses TRBV25-1 with TRBJ1-3; TRBD1 aligns across 10 bases. V dropped 11 bases and J dropped 5; count of bases not matched to a gene: 6. Germline assignment: CDR1 MGHDK and CDR2 SYGVNS. The CDR3 consists of 13 residues. CDR3 amino acids: CAVRQGARNTIYF. CDR3 nucleotides: TGTGCCGTCAGACAGGGGGCAAGAAACACCATATATTTT.

The J gene is TRBJ1-5, the V gene TRBV14, with TRBD1 matching 8 bases. The CDR3 length is 18 residues. Germline assignment: CDR1 SGHDN and CDR2 FVKESK. V lost 4 bases and J lost 3; bases outside the gene matches: 14. The CDR3: CASSPPDRVSDNNQPQHF. The CDR3 DNA follows: TGTGCCAGCAGCCCCCCGGACAGGGTGAGCGACAACAATCAGCCCCAGCATTTT.

The chain is built from TRBV19 and TRBJ2-2; 7 positions match TRBD1. This CDR3 has 14 amino acids. The trim removed 7 bases at V and 2 bases at J, leaving 4 bases unmatched. The germline gives CDR1 LNHDA, CDR2 SQIVND (reference sequence). The chain's CDR3 is CASTTGDNTGELFF. In DNA, the CDR3 is TGTGCCAGTACCACAGGGGACAACACCGGGGAGCTGTTTTTT.

The rearrangement links TRBV28 to TRBJ2-2, with 8 bases identical to TRBD2. The germline V gene encodes CDR1 MDHEN and CDR2 SYDVKM. CDR3 length: 15 residues. Trimming cost V 4 bases and J 6 bases; bases outside gene matches: 7. CDR3 region: CASSSAGEVSGELFF. DNA of the CDR3: TGTGCCAGCAGTTCAGCGGGAGAGGTGTCCGGGGAGCTGTTTTTT. Drawing the rest from reference TRBV28 and TRBJ2-2, the complete variable domain is DVKVTQSSRYLVKRTGEKVFLECVQDMDHENMFWYRQDPGLGLRLIYFSYDVKMKEKGDIPEGYSVSREKKERFSLILESASTNQTSMYLCASSSAGEVSGELFFGEGSRLTVL.

V gene TRBV4-3 combines with J gene TRBJ2-4, with D perhaps matching TRBD1 (5 bases). This CDR3 comprises 17 residues. Trimming cost V 0 bases and J 0 bases, with 12 bases left between them. CDR1 is LGHNA and CDR2 is YSLEER in the germline V gene. CDR3 loop: CASSQDWGSLAKNIQYF. The CDR3 bases are TGCGCCAGCAGCCAAGACTGGGGCAGTTTAGCCAAAAACATTCAGTACTTC.

CDR3 sequence reads: CASLQGGGGYEQYF. CDR3 in DNA: TGTGCCAGTCTCCAGGGCGGTGGGGGGTACGAGCAGTACTTC. The chain links TRBV13 to TRBJ2-7, with D possibly matching TRBD2 (6 bases). The CDR3 extends over 14 amino acids. V was clipped by 9 bases and J by 4 bases, with 19 bases between them. From germline, CDR1 is PRHDT and CDR2 FYEKMQ (reference sequence).

The chain links TRBV9 to TRBJ2-2; D may be TRBD1 (6 bases). V lost 2 bases and J 2 bases, leaving 10 bases between the germline ends. CDR3 length: 15 amino acids. CDR1 and CDR2 (germline): SGDLS, YYNGEE. The chain's CDR3 is CASSVGHRNTGELFF. The CDR3 DNA sequence: TGTGCCAGCAGCGTGGGACATCGAAACACCGGGGAGCTGTTTTTT.

This chain uses TRBV4-3 with TRBJ2-1; 11 bases are a match to TRBD2. This CDR3 contains 16 residues. The germline V gene has CDR1 LGHNA and CDR2 YSLEER. J lost 8 bases, V lost 2 bases, and 8 bases had no gene match. CDR3 region: CASSQIAGGPVDEQFF. CDR3 bases: TGCGCCAGCAGCCAAATAGCGGGAGGGCCCGTTGATGAGCAGTTCTTC.

The chain combines TRBV10-3 with TRBJ1-6; unclear D gene. V lost 3 bases and J 6 bases, leaving 6 bases between the germline ends. Germline loops: CDR1 ENHRY, CDR2 SYGVKD. The length of the CDR3 is 13 residues. The CDR3 sequence: CAISEAFNSPLHF. For the CDR3, the DNA is TGTGCCATCAGTGAAGCATTTAATTCACCCCTCCACTTT.

This clone was seen only a few times. The J gene is TRBJ1-4, the V gene TRBV19, with a weak D call TRBD1 (6 bases). Trimming took off 5 bases at V and 5 bases at J, with 12 bases between the two ends. Germline V gene lookup returns CDR1 LNHDA and CDR2 SQIVND (reference sequence). CDR3 size: 14 residues. In nucleotides, the CDR3 is TGTGCCAGTAGTTCGCGACAGGCGAATGAAAAACTGTTTTTT. Translated, it gives CASSSRQANEKLFF.

The genes are TRBV12-5 and TRBJ1-2; possible D gene TRBD1, 6 bases. V lost 5 bases and J lost 7, with 26 bases in between. Germline lookup yields CDR1 LGHNT and CDR2 FRNRAP. The CDR3 is 17 residues long. The CDR3: CASGPRDTTLPEPGYTF. For the CDR3, the DNA is TGTGCTAGTGGTCCCAGGGACACTACTCTCCCCGAACCTGGCTACACCTTC.

The chain carries TRBV28 and TRBJ1-4; 9 bases match TRBD1. Losses at the gene ends were 7 bases for V and 3 bases for J; bases not matched to a gene: 6. CDR1 MDHEN and CDR2 SYDVKM come from the germline V gene. The CDR3 is 15 residues long. CDR3 in amino acids: CASITGGAANEKLFF. CDR3 DNA sequence: TGTGCCAGCATCACAGGGGGCGCGGCTAATGAAAAACTGTTTTTT.

The rearrangement links TRBV7-9 to TRBJ1-1; 9 bases match TRBD1. The CDR3 covers 14 residues. Losses at the gene ends were 5 bases for V and 6 bases for J; bases not matched to a gene: 7. CDR1 is SEHNR, CDR2 FQNEAQ, per germline (reference sequence). CDR3 residues: CASSPGQGIAEAFF. The CDR3 bases are TGTGCCAGCAGCCCGGGACAGGGCATTGCTGAAGCTTTCTTT.

V usage is TRBV7-9 and J usage is TRBJ2-5; 8 bases are a match to TRBD2. Trimming took 4 bases from V and 4 from J; bases not matched to a gene: 5. The V gene's germline CDR1 is SEHNR and CDR2 FQNEAQ (reference sequence). The CDR3 contains 14 residues. The CDR3 protein is CASSSRTSTETQYF. In nucleotides, the CDR3 is TGTGCCAGCAGCTCACGGACTAGCACAGAGACCCAGTACTTC.

The chain joins TRBV9 to TRBJ1-6; D is perhaps TRBD1 (5 bases). This CDR3 is built from 15 residues. The V gene lost 4 bases and the J gene lost 8 bases, with 16 bases spanning the gap. Looked up from germline, CDR1 is SGDLS and CDR2 is YYNGEE. The CDR3 DNA follows: TGTGCCAGCAGCCCACAAGACAGCTGGTATTCACCCCTCCACTTT. Protein: CASSPQDSWYSPLHF.

The rearrangement links TRBV7-2 to TRBJ1-4, with TRBD1 as a possible D gene (5 bases). Germline values: CDR1 SGHTA, CDR2 FQGNSA. V lost 3 bases and J 6 bases, leaving 14 bases between the germline ends. The CDR3 runs to 15 residues. CDR3 residues: CASSFAGQGYEKLFF. For the CDR3, the DNA is TGTGCCAGCAGCTTCGCTGGGCAGGGATATGAAAAACTGTTTTTT.

The chain recombines TRBV6-1 with TRBJ2-7; TRBD1 might be the D (6 bases). CDR3 length: 14 amino acids. V lost 5 bases to trimming and J lost 3 bases, with 14 bases between them. Germline assignment: CDR1 MNHNS and CDR2 SASEGT. The CDR3 bases are TGTGCCAGCAGTCTAGGGGGTTTCTACTACGAGCAGTACTTC. As protein: CASSLGGFYYEQYF.

The genes are TRBV3-1 (or the pseudogene TRBV3-2) and TRBJ2-2; 14 nucleotides line up with TRBD2. CDR3 length: 16 amino acids. The germline V gene has CDR1 LGHDT and CDR2 YNNKEL (reference sequence). J lost 7 bases, V lost 4 bases, and 5 bases had no gene match. The CDR3 region is CASSPTSGRAGGELFF. The CDR3 DNA sequence: TGTGCCAGCAGCCCGACTAGCGGGAGGGCCGGCGGGGAGCTGTTTTTT.

The V call is TRBV7-9, the J call TRBJ1-2; 9 bases agree with TRBD1. J lost 2 bases, V lost 3 bases, and 7 bases had no gene match. Germline CDR1 SEHNR, CDR2 FQNEAQ (reference sequence). The CDR3 sequence is 16 residues long. CDR3 nucleotides: TGTGCCAGCAGCTTCACAGGGGGCAGAGGGAACTATGGCTACACCTTC. It specifies CASSFTGGRGNYGYTF.

This rearrangement joins TRBV29-1 to TRBJ1-5; D unresolved. The CDR3 spans 13 residues. Germline V gives CDR1 SQVTM, CDR2 ANQGSEA. The germline V and J ends were trimmed by 4 bases and 0 bases, with 7 bases remaining between them. CDR3 sequence reads: CSVGQNSNQPQHF. The CDR3 bases are TGCAGCGTTGGGCAAAATAGCAATCAGCCCCAGCATTTT.

This chain links TRBV10-2 with TRBJ2-7; D remains ambiguous. Germline CDR1 reads WSHSY; CDR2 reads SAAADI. The CDR3 extends over 11 amino acids. The germline V and J ends were trimmed by 2 bases and 4 bases, with 3 bases remaining between them. The CDR3 DNA reads as TGCGCCAGCAGTGAGACTTACGAGCAGTACTTC. Its protein is CASSETYEQYF.

The gene calls are TRBV2 and TRBJ1-5, with D maybe TRBD1 (5 bases). CDR1 is SNHLY and CDR2 is FYNNEI in the germline V gene. The CDR3 totals 13 residues. Trimming took off 7 bases at V and 5 bases at J, with 12 bases between the two ends. The CDR3 is CASTGQGDQPQHF. CDR3 coding DNA: TGTGCCAGCACAGGGCAGGGCGATCAGCCCCAGCATTTT.

The chain employs TRBV5-1 and TRBJ2-3, with 9 bases identical to TRBD2. From germline, CDR1 is SGHRS and CDR2 YFSETQ. CDR3 size: 17 residues. The ends lost 1 base at V and 0 bases at J; junction bases unmatched: 6. The CDR3 DNA sequence: TGCGCCAGCAGCTTGCCTCTAGCGGGGCCTAGCACAGATACGCAGTATTTT. It specifies CASSLPLAGPSTDTQYF.

The rearrangement joins TRBV6-6 to TRBJ1-1; possible D gene TRBD1, 5 bases. The ends were cut back, 6 bases at V and 1 base at J, with 9 bases in the middle. Germline CDR1 and CDR2: MNHNY and SVGAGI (reference sequence). This CDR3 contains 13 residues. CDR3 sequence (DNA): TGTGCCAGCAGCCCGGACACGAACACTGAAGCTTTCTTT. Its translation: CASSPDTNTEAFF.

This clone was observed a few times. The gene calls are TRBV5-1 and TRBJ2-5; 8 bases are a match to TRBD2. CDR3 size: 13 residues. The V and J ends lost 1 base and 5 bases, in that order; junction bases with no gene match: 1. Germline CDR1 reads SGHRS; CDR2 reads YFSETQ. The CDR3 nucleotides are TGCGCCAGCAGCTTGCGGGAGGGCGAGACCCAGTACTTC. It encodes CASSLREGETQYF. Supplemented by reference TRBV5-1 and TRBJ2-5, the full variable domain reads KAGVTQTPRYLIKTRGQQVTLSCSPISGHRSVSWYQQTPGQGLQFLFEYFSETQRNKGNFPGRFSGRQFSNSRSEMNVSTLELGDSALYLCASSLREGETQYFGPGTRLLVL.

The rearrangement uses TRBV15 and TRBJ2-1; TRBD2 aligns across 10 bases. The junction had 5 bases not matched to a gene; V was cut back by 2 bases and J by 4 bases. Germline assignment: CDR1 LNHNV and CDR2 YYDKDF (reference sequence). This CDR3 has 16 residues. CDR3 sequence reads: CATSRQAGGTYNEQFF. DNA of the CDR3: TGTGCCACCAGCAGACAAGCGGGGGGGACATACAATGAGCAGTTCTTC.

This clone has only a few counts. The chain couples TRBV11-3 to TRBJ2-2, with a tentative D call TRBD1 (5 bases). This CDR3 spans 15 amino acids. Looked up from germline, CDR1 is SGHNT and CDR2 is YENEEA. V lost 2 bases, J lost 4 bases, and 11 bases lay in between. Here the CDR3 reads CASSLRGSFTGELFF. In DNA form, the CDR3 reads TGTGCCAGCAGCTTAAGGGGAAGTTTCACCGGGGAGCTGTTTTTT.

The rearrangement links TRBV7-6 to TRBJ1-2; maybe TRBD1 (6 bases). Trimming pared 5 bases from V and 2 bases from J, leaving 15 bases between. The CDR3 runs 15 residues. Germline-derived CDR1 and CDR2 are SGHVS and FNYEAQ. CDR3 residues: CASSQSGGHNYGYTF. CDR3 coding DNA: TGTGCCAGCAGCCAAAGCGGGGGCCACAACTATGGCTACACCTTC.

The chain carries TRBV2 and TRBJ2-1; TRBD2 matches 11 bases. The CDR3 is made up of 15 amino acids. Losses at the gene ends were 5 bases for V and 6 bases for J; bases not matched to a gene: 6. The germline V gene encodes CDR1 SNHLY and CDR2 FYNNEI. CDR3 region: CASSLSGRAGNEQFF. The CDR3 DNA is TGTGCCAGCAGTCTTAGCGGGAGGGCCGGCAATGAGCAGTTCTTC.

Note on this clone: The same CDR3 arises from other DNA sequences in this sample as well. The V gene is TRBV5-4, the J gene TRBJ2-1; 8 positions agree with TRBD2. Germline V gives CDR1 SGHNT, CDR2 YYREEE (reference sequence). V gave up 2 bases and J gave up 1 base; unmatched junction bases: 2. The CDR3 has 15 residues. The CDR3 DNA reads TGTGCCAGCAGCTTTGCGGGAGGTTCCTACAATGAGCAGTTCTTC. Amino acid sequence: CASSFAGGSYNEQFF.

V is TRBV28 and J is TRBJ1-2; 9 bases agree with TRBD1. Germline V gene data show CDR1 as MDHEN and CDR2 as SYDVKM. The CDR3 covers 18 residues. V lost 4 bases, J lost 3 bases, and 15 bases stayed unmatched. The chain's CDR3 is CASSSPFGGDRADYGYTF. The CDR3 DNA reads as TGTGCCAGCAGTTCACCGTTCGGGGGGGACAGGGCGGACTATGGCTACACCTTC.

CDR3 nucleotide sequence: TGTGCCAGCAGTTTGACTAGCCCACGGGATACGCAGTATTTT. Its translation is CASSLTSPRDTQYF. The chain is built from TRBV28 and TRBJ2-3, with 7 bases identical to TRBD2. The CDR3 length is 14 residues. Unmatched junction bases numbered 6, after V lost 3 bases and J lost 6 bases. In germline, CDR1 is MDHEN, CDR2 SYDVKM.